These T cell receptor beta chains were read from a single sample in a study of blood T cells in healthy people across ages. One entry per CDR3 protein, called by TCRdb with MiXCR from the 5' RACE reads. Here the sample spans around 820,000 distinct CDR3 sequences, 25% being singletons. The same sample was also studied in work on T cells of mothers and their children.

The sequenced sample was blood. Every receptor here comes from a boy under 18 in good health. Each CDR3 is given with its conserved first and last residue. A D gene is named only where the DNA matches it firmly. Where a row states a size, it is once, few, many or the class of an expanded clone; other rows omit it.

CDR3,DNA,D,J,size,V
CASSLVGNSNQPQHF,TGTGCCAGCAGCTTAGTCGGGAATAGCAATCAGCCCCAGCATTTT,-,TRBJ1-5,-,TRBV7-2
CATSFRTGELFF,TGTGCCACCAGTTTCAGAACCGGGGAGCTGTTTTTT,-,TRBJ2-2,-,TRBV24-1
CASSSELAGYNEQFF,TGTGCCAGCAGCTCGGAACTAGCGGGGTACAATGAGCAGTTCTTC,TRBD2,TRBJ2-1,-,TRBV7-2
CASRSGLMSLSSYNEQFF,TGTGCCAGCAGATCGGGACTCATGTCGCTAAGCTCCTACAATGAGCAGTTCTTC,-,TRBJ2-1,-,TRBV7-2
CASRMGQGTDTQYF,TGTGCCAGCAGGATGGGACAGGGGACAGATACGCAGTATTTT,TRBD1,TRBJ2-3,-,TRBV12-3/TRBV12-4
CASSSLNINYGYTF,TGTGCCAGCAGCAGTCTAAATATTAACTATGGCTACACCTTC,-,TRBJ1-2,-,TRBV28
CASSLRGGDSQETQYF,TGTGCCAGCAGTTTGAGGGGGGGGGACAGCCAAGAGACCCAGTACTTC,-,TRBJ2-5,few,TRBV28
CSARGAGTRLSEQYF,TGCAGTGCTAGGGGAGCGGGGACCCGGCTATCCGAGCAGTACTTC,TRBD2,TRBJ2-7,few,TRBV20-1
CASSSGTVFGYTF,TGTGCCAGCAGCTCGGGGACAGTCTTCGGCTACACCTTC,TRBD1,TRBJ1-2,few,TRBV7-2
CASIHKTSEETQYF,TGTGCCAGCATCCACAAAACTTCCGAAGAGACCCAGTACTTC,-,TRBJ2-5,few,TRBV7-2
CASSLFGTSGIFSYEQYF,TGTGCCAGCAGCTTATTTGGGACTAGCGGGATCTTCTCCTACGAGCAGTACTTC,TRBD2,TRBJ2-7,few,TRBV7-8
CASLYPGYHGYF,TGTGCCAGCTTGTACCCCGGGTACCACGGGTATTTT,-,TRBJ2-3,-,TRBV21-1
CASSSPQTSGRAFGQYF,TGTGCCAGCAGTTCCCCCCAGACTAGCGGGAGGGCCTTTGGGCAGTATTTT,TRBD2,TRBJ2-3,few,TRBV28
CSATGSTGELFF,TGCAGTGCAACCGGGAGCACCGGGGAGCTGTTTTTT,-,TRBJ2-2,-,TRBV20-1
CASSLMDWNEKPFF,TGTGCCAGCAGCTTAATGGACTGGAATGAAAAACCGTTTTTT,-,TRBJ1-4,-,TRBV7-2
CASSGGTSGGETQYF,TGTGCCAGCAGTGGAGGGACCTCCGGGGGGGAGACCCAGTACTTC,TRBD2,TRBJ2-5,few,TRBV25-1
CASSAGATGNQPQHF,TGTGCCAGCAGCGCAGGGGCGACGGGCAATCAGCCCCAGCATTTT,-,TRBJ1-5,-,TRBV9
CASNQGLISYEQYF,TGTGCCAGTAACCAGGGGTTAATCTCCTACGAGCAGTACTTC,-,TRBJ2-7,-,TRBV28
CASSQTNTQYF,TGTGCCAGCAGTCAGACCAATACGCAGTATTTT,-,TRBJ2-3,-,TRBV6-2/TRBV6-3
CASVPRTGVTYNEQFF,TGTGCCAGCGTTCCCCGGACAGGGGTAACCTACAATGAGCAGTTCTTC,TRBD1,TRBJ2-1,-,TRBV28
CASSYSGAGGSPLHF,TGTGCCAGCAGTTACTCGGGCGCGGGTGGTTCACCCCTCCACTTT,-,TRBJ1-6,few,TRBV6-5
CSVPQVFEGEQYF,TGCAGTGTACCACAGGTATTTGAAGGCGAGCAGTACTTC,-,TRBJ2-7,-,TRBV20-1
CASSQVEAGGGTVETQYF,TGTGCCAGCAGCCAAGTCGAGGCAGGGGGCGGAACTGTGGAGACCCAGTACTTC,TRBD1,TRBJ2-5,-,TRBV4-2
CASSPTYRAQLPLNNQPQHF,TGCGCCAGCAGCCCCACCTACAGGGCTCAACTCCCTTTAAACAATCAGCCCCAGCATTTT,-,TRBJ1-5,few,TRBV4-3
CASSNRVAGDPQETQYF,TGTGCTAGCAGTAATAGGGTGGCGGGAGATCCCCAAGAGACCCAGTACTTC,TRBD2,TRBJ2-5,-,TRBV7-7
CASSQAYSLYEQYF,TGCGCCAGCAGCCAAGCTTACAGCCTGTACGAGCAGTACTTC,-,TRBJ2-7,few,TRBV4-1
CASSPTAGRAGETQYF,TGTGCCAGCAGCCCAACGGCCGGGAGGGCCGGGGAGACCCAGTACTTC,TRBD2,TRBJ2-5,few,TRBV16
CASNGQGVYEQYF,TGTGCCAGCAATGGACAGGGAGTCTACGAGCAGTACTTC,TRBD1,TRBJ2-7,-,TRBV28
CASSEARVWTGELFF,TGTGCCAGCAGTGAAGCGCGTGTGTGGACCGGGGAGCTGTTTTTT,-,TRBJ2-2,-,TRBV2
CATAKQQTYEQYF,TGTGCCACCGCAAAGCAGCAAACCTACGAGCAGTACTTC,-,TRBJ2-7,-,TRBV15
CSGVRVMNTEAFF,TGCAGCGGTGTGCGAGTGATGAACACTGAAGCTTTCTTT,-,TRBJ1-1,-,TRBV29-1
CASTPWGNTEAFF,TGTGCCAGCACCCCGTGGGGTAACACTGAAGCTTTCTTT,-,TRBJ1-1,few,TRBV28
CASSASTSGGAKFF,TGTGCCAGCAGTGCCTCAACTAGCGGGGGGGCCAAGTTCTTC,TRBD2,TRBJ2-1,few,TRBV28
CASSFSGYSYEQYF,TGTGCCAGCAGCTTTAGCGGGTACTCCTACGAGCAGTACTTC,TRBD2,TRBJ2-7,-,TRBV7-2
CASSRTGESAFF,TGCGCCAGCAGCCGGACAGGGGAAAGTGCTTTCTTT,TRBD1,TRBJ1-1,-,TRBV5-1
CASIHSGGNYNEQFF,TGTGCCAGCATCCATAGCGGGGGAAACTACAATGAGCAGTTCTTC,TRBD2,TRBJ2-1,few,TRBV28
CASSTRDRSYEQYF,TGTGCCAGCAGCACCAGGGACCGCTCCTACGAGCAGTACTTC,-,TRBJ2-7,-,TRBV7-9
CASSYRPGPPLSYEQYF,TGTGCCAGCAGTTACCGACCCGGGCCTCCCCTCTCCTACGAGCAGTACTTC,-,TRBJ2-7,-,TRBV6-2/TRBV6-3
CASRTGSASEQYF,TGCGCCAGCAGGACAGGGTCAGCCTCCGAGCAGTACTTC,TRBD1,TRBJ2-7,few,TRBV5-1